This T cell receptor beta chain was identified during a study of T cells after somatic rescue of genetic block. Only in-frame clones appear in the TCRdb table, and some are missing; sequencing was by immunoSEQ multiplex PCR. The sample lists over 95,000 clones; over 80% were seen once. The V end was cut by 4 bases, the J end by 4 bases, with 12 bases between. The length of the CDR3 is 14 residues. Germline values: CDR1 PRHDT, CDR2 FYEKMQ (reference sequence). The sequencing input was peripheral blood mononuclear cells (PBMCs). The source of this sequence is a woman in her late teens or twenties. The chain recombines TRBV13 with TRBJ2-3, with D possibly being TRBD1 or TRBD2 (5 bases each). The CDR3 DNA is TGTGCCAGCAGCTCTCGCCAGGGAGCAGATACGCAGTATTTT. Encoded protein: CASSSRQGADTQYF. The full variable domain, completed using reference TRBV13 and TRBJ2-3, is AAGVIQSPRHLIKEKRETATLKCYPIPRHDTVYWYQQGPGQDPQFLISFYEKMQSDKGSIPDRFSAQQFSDYHSELNMSSLELGDSALYFCASSSRQGADTQYFGPGTRLTVL.